Below are 16 T cell receptor beta chains sequenced from a single sample in a study of T cell clones after liver transplantation. These TCRs are of unknown antigen specificity. The method was immunoSEQ multiplex PCR; TCRdb's version includes in-frame clones alone and lacks a portion of them. The sample shows about 2,200 clones, approximately 33% of them seen only once. Alloreactive TCRbeta sequences came from sequencing proliferating CFSE-low cells in the MLR. The sequencing sample was made of CD8+ T cells from cultured PBMCs. These receptors originate from a human patient who received a liver transplant. Some T cells may be graft donor cells.

This clone ranks as medium-sized (0.01 to 0.1%). The V gene is TRBV29-1, the J gene TRBJ2-7; 11 positions agree with TRBD2. This CDR3 contains 14 residues. Germline lookup yields CDR1 SQVTM and CDR2 ANQGSEA. The J segment lost 4 bases and the V segment lost 6 bases, leaving 8 bases of the junction unmatched. CDR3 bases: TGCAGCGTGGTTGGGACTAGCGGTTGGTACGAGCAGTACTTC. Its protein is CSVVGTSGWYEQYF.

Points on this clone: One junction end disagrees with the germline gene, perhaps due to a read error. The gene calls are TRBV5-5 and TRBJ1-2; D might be TRBD1 (6 bases). Germline CDR1 reads SGHKS; CDR2 reads YYEKEE (reference sequence). The CDR3 consists of 15 residues. The CDR3 loop is CASSQITQGAGGYTF. CDR3 nucleotide sequence: TGCGCCAGCAGCCAAATCACACAGGGTGCCGGAGGCTACACCTTC.

J is TRBJ1-1 and V is TRBV6-8; D call uncertain. V lost 2 bases and J lost 14, with 6 bases in between. CDR1 is MNHGY and CDR2 is SAAAGT in the germline V gene. This CDR3 contains 9 residues. DNA of the CDR3: TGTGCCAGCAGTTACCCAGTGTTCTTT. It is translated as CASSYPVFF.

By frequency in the sample, this clone is medium-sized. The gene calls are TRBV15 and TRBJ1-1; D is ambiguous. The CDR3 loop spans 13 amino acids. V lost 5 bases to trimming and J lost 6 bases, with 13 bases between them. In germline, CDR1 is LNHNV, CDR2 YYDKDF (reference sequence). The CDR3 DNA is TGTGCCACCAGCCTCAGCTCCCACGCTGAAGCTTTCTTT. Amino acid sequence: CATSLSSHAEAFF. The whole variable domain, filled in from reference TRBV15 and TRBJ1-1, reads DAMVIQNPRYQVTQFGKPVTLSCSQTLNHNVMYWYQQKSSQAPKLLFHYYDKDFNNEADTPDNFQSRRPNTSFCFLDIRSPGLGDTAMYLCATSLSSHAEAFFGQGTRLTVV.

This clone is judged medium-sized. The CDR3 DNA follows: TGTGCCAGCAGTTTATGGGGGATGGGTCCGTCTTTCGGAAAACTGTTTTTT. Protein sequence: CASSLWGMGPSFGKLFF. The rearrangement uses TRBV28 and TRBJ1-4; D ambiguous. V lost 0 bases to trimming and J lost 10 bases, with 21 bases between them. CDR1 and CDR2 from the germline V gene are MDHEN and SYDVKM. This CDR3 is 17 amino acids long.

The rearrangement joins TRBV19 to TRBJ2-2; TRBD2 might be the D (5 bases). Germline CDR1 reads LNHDA; CDR2 reads SQIVND (reference sequence). This CDR3 is built from 14 residues. V lost 7 bases and J 1 base, leaving 10 bases between the germline ends. The CDR3 DNA is TGTGCCAGTATGCACGGGATGAACACCGGGGAGCTGTTTTTT. Amino acid sequence: CASMHGMNTGELFF. The full variable domain, with the rest looked up from reference TRBV19 and TRBJ2-2, is DGGITQSPKYLFRKEGQNVTLSCEQNLNHDAMYWYRQDPGQGLRLIYYSQIVNDFQKGDIAEGYSVSREKKESFPLTVTSAQKNPTAFYLCASMHGMNTGELFFGEGSRLTVL.

This clone is termed large. The chain employs TRBV7-9 and TRBJ1-5; D ambiguous. CDR1 SEHNR and CDR2 FQNEAQ come from the germline V gene (reference sequence). V lost 5 bases and J lost 4, with 15 bases in between. The CDR3 is 15 residues long. CDR3 sequence reads: CASSPTKAGNQPQHF. In nucleotides, the CDR3 is TGTGCCAGCAGCCCTACCAAAGCTGGGAATCAGCCCCAGCATTTT.

This clone was seen a handful of times. The rearrangement joins TRBV13 to TRBJ1-5, with D tentatively TRBD1 (5 bases). This CDR3 is built from 14 residues. Germline CDR1 PRHDT, CDR2 FYEKMQ (reference sequence). Trimming pared 3 bases from V and 0 bases from J, leaving 6 bases between. CDR3 sequence reads: CASSFRVSNQPQHF. In DNA, the CDR3 is TGTGCCAGCAGCTTCAGGGTTAGCAATCAGCCCCAGCATTTT. Based on the CDR3 plus reference TRBV13 and TRBJ1-5, the full variable domain is AAGVIQSPRHLIKEKRETATLKCYPIPRHDTVYWYQQGPGQDPQFLISFYEKMQSDKGSIPDRFSAQQFSDYHSELNMSSLELGDSALYFCASSFRVSNQPQHFGDGTRLSIL.

By sample share, this clone is medium-sized. The chain carries TRBV19 and TRBJ2-5; unclear D gene. CDR1 and CDR2 from the germline V gene are LNHDA and SQIVND (reference sequence). This CDR3 is 11 amino acids long. Trimming removed 5 bases at V and 14 bases at J, with 15 bases between. CDR3 amino acids: CASSLGPFPYF. In DNA, the CDR3 is TGTGCCAGTAGTCTAGGGCCCTTCCCCTACTTC.

In its sample, this clone was seen a few times. The chain uses TRBV14 and TRBJ2-5; D is perhaps TRBD1 (5 bases). V was trimmed by 0 bases and J by 2 bases, leaving 10 bases between them. The CDR3 spans 15 residues. Germline-derived CDR1 and CDR2 are SGHDN and FVKESK. The CDR3 nucleotides are TGTGCCAGCAGCCAAGATTGGGGCAGTCAAGAGACCCAGTACTTC. Its protein is CASSQDWGSQETQYF.

The rearrangement links TRBV27 to TRBJ2-4; D remains ambiguous. This CDR3 is built from 16 residues. The germline V gene has CDR1 MNHEY and CDR2 SMNVEV (reference sequence). V lost 4 bases, J lost 0 bases, and 13 bases lay in between. CDR3 residues: CASSSPYDKAKNIQYF. The CDR3 region has the DNA TGTGCCAGCAGTTCCCCCTACGACAAAGCCAAAAACATTCAGTACTTC.

The chain employs TRBV28 and TRBJ2-7; 7 bases line up with TRBD1. The CDR3 has 15 residues. With 3 bases clipped from V and 2 bases from J, the junction kept 7 bases outside the gene matches. Germline CDR1 and CDR2: MDHEN and SYDVKM. The CDR3: CASSFDREYPYEQYF. Here the CDR3 DNA reads TGTGCCAGCAGTTTCGACAGGGAATACCCCTACGAGCAGTACTTC.

The V and J genes are TRBV1 and TRBJ1-2; the D segment call TRBD1 is taken from the table without a DNA check. TRBV1 is a listed pseudogene. This CDR3 comprises 17 residues. CDR3 DNA: TGCACCAGCAGATTTACAGGTTTGTGCGAAAGGACCTATGGCTACACCTTC. It codes for CTSRFTGLCERTYGYTF.

This clone is labeled medium-sized. J is TRBJ2-1 and V is TRBV5-5; 8 nucleotides agree with TRBD2. The CDR3 extends over 15 amino acids. After removal of 3 bases from V and 3 bases from J, the junction contained 5 bases not matched to a gene. Germline V gene lookup returns CDR1 SGHKS and CDR2 YYEKEE (reference sequence). This CDR3 reads CASSWTGTSYNEQFF. CDR3 coding DNA: TGTGCCAGCAGCTGGACCGGGACTAGCTACAATGAGCAGTTCTTC.

This clone was seen only a few times. The chain recombines TRBV28 with TRBJ2-7; possible D gene TRBD2, 7 bases. The CDR3 is 15 amino acids. The germline gives CDR1 MDHEN, CDR2 SYDVKM. Trimming removed 4 bases at V and 0 bases at J, with 13 bases between. The CDR3 coding sequence is TGTGCCAGCAGTTGGAGGGGGGGCACCTCCTACGAGCAGTACTTC. This encodes CASSWRGGTSYEQYF.

This clone was seen more than once but under ten times. This chain uses TRBV28 with TRBJ2-3; 14 bases map to TRBD2. The CDR3 extends over 19 amino acids. The V gene's germline CDR1 is MDHEN and CDR2 SYDVKM. The V and J ends lost 6 bases and 5 bases, in that order; junction bases with no gene match: 16. The CDR3 bases are TGTGCCAGCAGCTTGGGACTAGCGGGAGAGAGCGAGTGGGGAGATACGCAGTATTTT. This encodes CASSLGLAGESEWGDTQYF.